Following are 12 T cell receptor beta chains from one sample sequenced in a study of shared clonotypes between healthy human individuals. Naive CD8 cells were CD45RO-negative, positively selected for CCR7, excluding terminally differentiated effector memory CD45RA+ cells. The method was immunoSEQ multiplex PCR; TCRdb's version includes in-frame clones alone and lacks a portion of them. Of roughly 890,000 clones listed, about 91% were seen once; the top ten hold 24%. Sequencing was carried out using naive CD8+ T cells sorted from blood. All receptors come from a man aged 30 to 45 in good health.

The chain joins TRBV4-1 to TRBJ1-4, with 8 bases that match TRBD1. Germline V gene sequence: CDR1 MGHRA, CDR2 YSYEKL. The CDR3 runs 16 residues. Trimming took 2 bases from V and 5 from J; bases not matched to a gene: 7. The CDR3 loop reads CASSQIPGQANEKLFF. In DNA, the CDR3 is TGCGCCAGCAGCCAAATACCGGGACAGGCGAATGAAAAACTGTTTTTT.

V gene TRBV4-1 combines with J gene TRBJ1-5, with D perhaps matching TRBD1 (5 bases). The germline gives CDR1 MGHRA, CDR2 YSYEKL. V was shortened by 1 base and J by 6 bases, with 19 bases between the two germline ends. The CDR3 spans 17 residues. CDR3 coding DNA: TGCGCCAGCAGCCAAGCTGGATATAGCAGGGAAGGTCAGCCCCAGCATTTT. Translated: CASSQAGYSREGQPQHF.

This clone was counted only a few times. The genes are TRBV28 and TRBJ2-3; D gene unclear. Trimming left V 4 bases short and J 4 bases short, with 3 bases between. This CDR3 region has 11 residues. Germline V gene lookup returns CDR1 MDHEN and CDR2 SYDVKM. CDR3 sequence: CASSYPDTQYF. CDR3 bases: TGTGCCAGCAGTTACCCAGATACGCAGTATTTT.

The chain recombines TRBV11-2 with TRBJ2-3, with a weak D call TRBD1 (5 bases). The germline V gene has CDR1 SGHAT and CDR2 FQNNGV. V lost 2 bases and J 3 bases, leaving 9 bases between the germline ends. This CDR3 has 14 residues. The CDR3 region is CASSLQDTTDTQYF. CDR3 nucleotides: TGTGCCAGCAGCTTACAGGACACTACAGATACGCAGTATTTT.

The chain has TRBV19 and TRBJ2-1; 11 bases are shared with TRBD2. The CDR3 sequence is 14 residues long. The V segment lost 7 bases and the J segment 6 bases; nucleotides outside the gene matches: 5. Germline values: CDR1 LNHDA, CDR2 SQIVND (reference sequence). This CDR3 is CASTTSGSSNEQFF. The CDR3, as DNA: TGTGCCAGTACTACTAGCGGGAGTAGCAATGAGCAGTTCTTC.

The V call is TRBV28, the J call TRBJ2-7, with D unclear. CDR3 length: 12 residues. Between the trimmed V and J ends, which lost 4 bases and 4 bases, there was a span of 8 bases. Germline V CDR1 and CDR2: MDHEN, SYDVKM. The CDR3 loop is CASSSIEYEQYF. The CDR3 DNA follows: TGTGCCAGCAGTTCTATCGAATACGAGCAGTACTTC.

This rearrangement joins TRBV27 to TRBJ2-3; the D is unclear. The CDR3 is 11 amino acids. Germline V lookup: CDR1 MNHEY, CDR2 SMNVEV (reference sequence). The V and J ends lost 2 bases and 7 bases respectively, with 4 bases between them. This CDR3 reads CASSLSNTQYF. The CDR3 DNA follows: TGTGCCAGCAGTTTAAGTAATACGCAGTATTTT.

In nucleotides, the CDR3 is TGTGCCAGCAGCTTAGTCTATGGCTACACCTTC. It specifies CASSLVYGYTF. The genes are TRBV11-2 and TRBJ1-2; D gene ambiguous. CDR3 length: 11 residues. Per the germline V gene, CDR1 is SGHAT and CDR2 is FQNNGV. Trimming pared 1 base from V and 4 bases from J, leaving 1 base between.

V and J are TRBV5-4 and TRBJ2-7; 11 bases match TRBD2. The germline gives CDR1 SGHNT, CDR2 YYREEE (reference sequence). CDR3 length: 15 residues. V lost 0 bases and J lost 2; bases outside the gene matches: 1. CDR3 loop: CASSLGGLAAYEQYF. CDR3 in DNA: TGTGCCAGCAGCTTGGGGGGACTAGCGGCCTACGAGCAGTACTTC. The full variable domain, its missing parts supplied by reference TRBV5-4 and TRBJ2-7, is ETGVTQSPTHLIKTRGQQVTLRCSSQSGHNTVSWYQQALGQGPQFIFQYYREEENGRGNFPPRFSGLQFPNYSSELNVNALELDDSALYLCASSLGGLAAYEQYFGPGTRLTVT.

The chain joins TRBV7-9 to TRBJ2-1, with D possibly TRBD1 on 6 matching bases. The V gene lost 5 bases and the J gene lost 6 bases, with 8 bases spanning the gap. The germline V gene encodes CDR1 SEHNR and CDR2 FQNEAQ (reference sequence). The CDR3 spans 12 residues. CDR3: CASSRQVNEQFF. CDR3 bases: TGTGCCAGCAGCCGACAGGTCAATGAGCAGTTCTTC.

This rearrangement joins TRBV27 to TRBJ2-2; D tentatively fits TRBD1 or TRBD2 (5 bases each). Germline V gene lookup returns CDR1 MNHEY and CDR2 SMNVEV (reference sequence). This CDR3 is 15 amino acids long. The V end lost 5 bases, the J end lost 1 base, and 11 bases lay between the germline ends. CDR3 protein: CASSEGIGNTGELFF. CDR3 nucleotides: TGTGCCAGCAGTGAGGGGATAGGGAACACCGGGGAGCTGTTTTTT.

This CDR3 reads CAGGAYNEQFF. CDR3 sequence (DNA): TGTGCCGGGGGGGCCTACAATGAGCAGTTCTTC. The chain joins TRBV19 to TRBJ2-1, with 7 bases fitting TRBD2. This CDR3 contains 11 residues. J lost 2 bases, V lost 11 bases, and 0 bases had no gene match. Germline V lookup: CDR1 LNHDA, CDR2 SQIVND (reference sequence).